The TCR beta chain described here comes from a study of human T cells and chemical hapten exposure. A single record per CDR3 protein comes from TCRdb applying MiXCR to the RACE reads. The sample has approximately 180,000 distinct CDR3 sequences; around 30% are singletons. With V trimmed by 6 bases and J by 6 bases, 11 bases remained unmatched. There are 14 residues in the CDR3. Looked up from germline, CDR1 is SQVTM and CDR2 is ANQGSEA. Regarding time point: pre-sensitization, week 0. As to treatment: therapeutic diphenylcyclopropenone sensitization with weekly scalp DPC. The TCR was taken from a woman aged 25 to 39 with alopecia areata. Some clones in this sample may be carry-over from other donors' samples. The sample here was whole blood, taken in connection with sensitization to the hapten diphenylcyclopropenone (DPC). The chain carries TRBV29-1 and TRBJ1-1; 9 nucleotides match TRBD1. The CDR3 is CSVTGTGSNPEAFF. As DNA, the CDR3 is TGCAGCGTCACCGGGACAGGGTCTAATCCTGAAGCTTTCTTT.